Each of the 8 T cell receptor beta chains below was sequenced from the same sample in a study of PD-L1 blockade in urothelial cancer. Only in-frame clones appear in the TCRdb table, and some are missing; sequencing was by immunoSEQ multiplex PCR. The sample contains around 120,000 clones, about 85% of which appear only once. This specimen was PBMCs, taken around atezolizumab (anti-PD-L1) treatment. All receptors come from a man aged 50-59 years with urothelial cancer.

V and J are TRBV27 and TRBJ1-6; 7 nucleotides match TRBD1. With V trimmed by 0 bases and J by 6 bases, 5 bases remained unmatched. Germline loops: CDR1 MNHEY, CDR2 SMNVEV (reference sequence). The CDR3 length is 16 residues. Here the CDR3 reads CASSLSRGTVNSPLHF. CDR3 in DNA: TGTGCCAGCAGTTTATCGCGCGGGACAGTTAATTCACCCCTCCACTTT.

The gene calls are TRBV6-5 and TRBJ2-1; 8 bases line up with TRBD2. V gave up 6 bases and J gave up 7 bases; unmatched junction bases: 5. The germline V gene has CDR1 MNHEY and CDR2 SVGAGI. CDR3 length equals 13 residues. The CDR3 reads CASRASGSNEQFF. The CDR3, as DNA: TGTGCCAGCAGGGCCAGCGGGAGTAATGAGCAGTTCTTC.

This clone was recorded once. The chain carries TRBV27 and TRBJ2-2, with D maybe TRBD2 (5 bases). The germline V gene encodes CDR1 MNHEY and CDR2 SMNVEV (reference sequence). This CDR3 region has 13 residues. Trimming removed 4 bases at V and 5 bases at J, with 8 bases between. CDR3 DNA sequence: TGTGCCAGCAGTTCCCCGGGGACCGGGGAGCTGTTTTTT. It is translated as CASSSPGTGELFF.

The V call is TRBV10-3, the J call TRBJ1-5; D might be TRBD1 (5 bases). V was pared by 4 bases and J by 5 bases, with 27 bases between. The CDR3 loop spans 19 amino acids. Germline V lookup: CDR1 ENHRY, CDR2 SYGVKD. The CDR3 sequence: CAISVVELSSIWGYQPQHF. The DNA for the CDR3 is TGTGCCATCAGTGTGGTAGAACTCTCTTCTATATGGGGCTATCAGCCCCAGCATTTT.

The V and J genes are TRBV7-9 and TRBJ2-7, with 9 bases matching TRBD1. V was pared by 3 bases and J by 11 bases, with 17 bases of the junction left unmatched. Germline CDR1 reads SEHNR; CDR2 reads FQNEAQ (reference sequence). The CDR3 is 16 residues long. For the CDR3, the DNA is TGTGCCAGCAGCTTGGCTGGTCGGGGACAGGGAAGGACTGAGTACTTC. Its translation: CASSLAGRGQGRTEYF.

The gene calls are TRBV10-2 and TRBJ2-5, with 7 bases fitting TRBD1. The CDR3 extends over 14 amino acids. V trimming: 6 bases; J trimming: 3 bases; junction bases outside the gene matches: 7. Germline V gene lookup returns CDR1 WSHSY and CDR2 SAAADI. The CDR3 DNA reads TGCGCCAGCAGAAGGACGACAGGGAAAGAGACCCAGTACTTC. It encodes CASRRTTGKETQYF.

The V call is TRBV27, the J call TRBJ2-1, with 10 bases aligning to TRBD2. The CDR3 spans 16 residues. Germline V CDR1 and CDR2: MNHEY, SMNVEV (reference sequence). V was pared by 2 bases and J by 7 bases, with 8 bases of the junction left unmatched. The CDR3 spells CASSLTGLAARNEQFF. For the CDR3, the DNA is TGTGCCAGCAGTTTAACCGGACTAGCGGCTAGGAATGAGCAGTTCTTC.

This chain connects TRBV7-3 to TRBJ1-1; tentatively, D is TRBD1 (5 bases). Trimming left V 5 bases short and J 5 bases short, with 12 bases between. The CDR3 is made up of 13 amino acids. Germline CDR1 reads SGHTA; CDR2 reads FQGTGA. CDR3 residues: CASSLDGGTEAFF. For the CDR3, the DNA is TGTGCCAGCAGCCTTGACGGGGGGACTGAAGCTTTCTTT.